A single sample is the source of the 13 T cell receptor beta chains below, sequenced in a study of blood T cell repertoires in COVID-19. Sequencing used immunoSEQ multiplex PCR; TCRdb keeps in-frame clones, though not all of them. The sample yields 90,000 to 150,000 clones, 85% seen once. Input material: peripheral blood. These receptor sequences come from a man older than 75 with acute or convalescent COVID-19.

This clone was observed a single time. The chain combines TRBV6-2 or TRBV6-3 with TRBJ1-1, with no clear D. V lost 0 bases, J lost 0 bases, and 5 bases lay in between. CDR3 length: 14 amino acids. CDR1 and CDR2 (germline): MNHEY, SVGEGT. The CDR3 reads CASSYSSVNTEAFF. CDR3 nucleotides: TGTGCCAGCAGTTACTCGTCAGTGAACACTGAAGCTTTCTTT.

The V call is TRBV11-2, the J call TRBJ1-3, with a weak D call TRBD1 (6 bases). V lost 2 bases to trimming and J lost 4 bases, with 9 bases between them. There are 14 residues in the CDR3. Germline CDR1 reads SGHAT; CDR2 reads FQNNGV. The CDR3 DNA sequence: TGTGCCAGCAGCTTATCAGACAGGGGAAACACCATATATTTT. It specifies CASSLSDRGNTIYF.

This clone was recorded once. This sequence joins TRBV5-8 and TRBJ2-5; 7 bases fit TRBD1. J gave up 7 bases and V 4 bases, and 10 bases lay outside the gene matches. Per the germline V gene, CDR1 is SGHTS and CDR2 is YDEGEE. CDR3 length equals 14 residues. CDR3 sequence reads: CASSAGTAIGTQYF. The DNA of the CDR3 is TGTGCCAGCAGCGCCGGGACAGCTATCGGGACCCAGTACTTC.

This chain joins TRBV2 and TRBJ1-1; TRBD1 matches at 9 bases. This CDR3 has 14 amino acids. Trimming cost V 8 bases and J 0 bases; bases outside gene matches: 4. Germline V gives CDR1 SNHLY, CDR2 FYNNEI. The CDR3 DNA follows: TGTGCCAGCCTCAGGACAGGGGTGAACACTGAAGCTTTCTTT. It is translated as CASLRTGVNTEAFF.

V is TRBV19 and J is TRBJ1-1; D not resolved. Looked up from germline, CDR1 is LNHDA and CDR2 is SQIVND (reference sequence). The CDR3 sequence is 14 residues long. Trimming left V 4 bases short and J 3 bases short, with 12 bases between. CDR3: CASSTPSKHTEAFF. The CDR3, as DNA: TGTGCCAGTAGTACTCCTAGCAAGCACACTGAAGCTTTCTTT.

This sequence joins TRBV7-9 and TRBJ1-5; tentative D call: TRBD1 (5 bases). Germline assignment: CDR1 SEHNR and CDR2 FQNEAQ (reference sequence). The CDR3 extends over 13 amino acids. Trimming pared 5 bases from V and 7 bases from J, leaving 12 bases between. CDR3 DNA: TGTGCCAGCAGCAGGGGTACGGGGCAGCCCCAGCATTTT. Translated, it gives CASSRGTGQPQHF.

The V and J genes are TRBV7-9 and TRBJ2-1; the D gene is possibly TRBD2 (6 bases). With 4 bases removed from V and 0 bases from J, the gap between germline ends came to 16 bases. The CDR3 is 17 amino acids. Germline V gene lookup returns CDR1 SEHNR and CDR2 FQNEAQ (reference sequence). In DNA form, the CDR3 reads TGTGCCAGCAGCTCCGAGGACTATGCGAGCTCCTACAATGAGCAGTTCTTC. This gives the protein CASSSEDYASSYNEQFF. Combining the CDR3 with reference TRBV7-9 and TRBJ2-1 gives the whole variable domain DTGVSQNPRHKITKRGQNVTFRCDPISEHNRLYWYRQTLGQGPEFLTYFQNEAQLEKSRLLSDRFSAERPKGSFSTLEIQRTEQGDSAMYLCASSSEDYASSYNEQFFGPGTRLTVL.

This chain uses TRBV3-1 (or the pseudogene TRBV3-2) with TRBJ2-2, with D possibly being TRBD1 (6 bases). The length of the CDR3 is 14 residues. The V end lost 1 base, the J end lost 10 bases, and 13 bases lay between the germline ends. Germline V lookup: CDR1 LGHDT, CDR2 YNNKEL (reference sequence). The CDR3 is CASSQGGTRQELFF. The DNA of the CDR3 is TGTGCCAGCAGCCAAGGAGGGACAAGACAGGAGCTGTTTTTT.

The gene calls are TRBV6-5 and TRBJ1-4, with 8 bases lining up with TRBD1. This CDR3 is 15 amino acids long. Germline lookup yields CDR1 MNHEY and CDR2 SVGAGI. V shed 7 bases and J 7 bases; nucleotides not matched to a gene: 11. The CDR3 nucleotides read TGTGCCAGCATAGAGACAGGGGATATCCGTGAAAAACTGTTTTTT. Translated, it gives CASIETGDIREKLFF.

The chain uses TRBV6-2 or TRBV6-3 and TRBJ1-1; no clear D gene. CDR3 length: 14 residues. From germline, CDR1 is MNHEY and CDR2 SVGEGT. V shed 6 bases and J shed 4 bases, with 15 bases lying between them. CDR3 region: CASRPSRASTEAFF. CDR3 DNA sequence: TGTGCCAGCAGACCTTCGAGGGCTTCCACTGAAGCTTTCTTT.

V and J are TRBV5-5 and TRBJ1-1; D might be TRBD1 (6 bases). There are 15 residues in the CDR3. Trimming took off 0 bases at V and 0 bases at J, with 9 bases between the two ends. The germline CDR1 and CDR2 sequences are SGHKS and YYEKEE (reference sequence). DNA for the CDR3: TGTGCCAGCAGCTTGGCGGGACACATGAACACTGAAGCTTTCTTT. Its protein product is CASSLAGHMNTEAFF.

The rearrangement uses TRBV18 and TRBJ2-3; 11 bases are shared with TRBD2. CDR1 is KGHSH and CDR2 is LQKENI in the germline V gene. There are 16 residues in the CDR3. J lost 2 bases, V lost 3 bases, and 4 bases had no gene match. The CDR3 nucleotides are TGTGCCAGCTCACCGAGACTAGCGGGGCTCACAGATACGCAGTATTTT. Translating gives CASSPRLAGLTDTQYF.

This chain joins TRBV24-1 and TRBJ1-2, with 7 positions matching TRBD1. This CDR3 is 14 amino acids long. J gave up 7 bases and V 4 bases, and 8 bases lay outside the gene matches. Germline CDR1 and CDR2: KGHDR and SFDVKD. The CDR3 loop reads CATSDHDRDSGYTF. The CDR3 bases are TGTGCCACCAGTGACCATGACAGGGATAGTGGCTACACCTTC.